These T cell receptor beta chains were read from a single sample in a study of cytomegalovirus exposure and HLA in healthy donors. TCRdb's copy holds only in-frame clones and misses some; the assay was immunoSEQ multiplex PCR. The sample has approximately 70,000 clones; 85% to 95% are singletons. The sample consisted of PBMCs. These receptors were collected from a woman under 30 in good health and CMV-seropositive. CDR3s include the opening cysteine and the closing phenylalanine or tryptophan. The D gene is left open where the match is weak. Clone size is shown for a subset of rows, as once, few, many or a class of expanded clone.

>TRBD1|TRBJ1-2|few|TRBV7-3
TGTGCCAGCAGCTTAACGGGACAGGCTAACTATGGCTACACCTTC
CASSLTGQANYGYTF
>NA|TRBJ1-3|NA|TRBV7-9
TGTGCCAGCAGCTTAATATTGGCAGGGGCTGGAAACACCATATATTTT
CASSLILAGAGNTIYF
>TRBD1|TRBJ1-5|NA|TRBV10-3
TGTGCCATCAGCGACGCGGACAGGGCTAGCAATCAGCCCCAGCATTTT
CAISDADRASNQPQHF
>NA|TRBJ1-4|NA|TRBV4-1
TGCGCCAGCAGCCAAGTTGGGCAAGCCGCTGAAAAACTGTTTTTT
CASSQVGQAAEKLFF
>TRBD2|TRBJ2-3|NA|TRBV5-1
TGCGCCAGCAGCTTTGGACTAGCGGGAGAAACAGATACGCAGTATTTT
CASSFGLAGETDTQYF
>NA|TRBJ2-7|NA|TRBV12-5
TGTGCTAGTGGTTTGGACATTGTCGGTTATCCATTTAAGGGGGGGCGGGACCCCAAAACGCAGTACTTC
CASGLDIVGYPFKGGRDPKTQYF
>NA|TRBJ1-2|NA|TRBV4-3
TGCGCCAGCAGCCAAGAGGCTAGTGAGGGCCGGTTCGCCCCTAACTATGGCTACACCTTC
CASSQEASEGRFAPNYGYTF
>TRBD1|TRBJ2-2|NA|TRBV28
TGTGCCAGCAGGACAGGGTACTCCACCGGGGAGCTGTTTTTT
CASRTGYSTGELFF
>NA|TRBJ2-7|NA|TRBV5-6
TGTGCCAGCAGCTTCCTAATCCGAGACTACGAGCAGTACTTC
CASSFLIRDYEQYF
>TRBD1|TRBJ1-6|NA|TRBV5-1
TGCGCCAGCAGCCCAGGGACAGAGAATTCACCCCTCCACTTT
CASSPGTENSPLHF
>NA|TRBJ2-2|NA|TRBV7-2
TGTGCCAGCAGCCTTAAGAACACCGGGGAGCTGTTTTTT
CASSLKNTGELFF
>TRBD1|TRBJ1-4|NA|TRBV5-4
TGTGCCAGCAGCTCAACAGGGGGCGACGATGAAAAACTGTTTTTT
CASSSTGGDDEKLFF
>TRBD1|TRBJ1-6|NA|TRBV5-1
TGCGCCAGCAGCCGGGGACAGGGATATAATTCACCCCTCCACTTT
CASSRGQGYNSPLHF
>NA|TRBJ2-2|NA|TRBV10-3
TGTGCCATCAGTGAGTCCTGGACGCCTTGGAAGTGGACAGCCCGGGGCACCGGGGAGCTGTTTTTT
CAISESWTPWKWTARGTGELFF
>TRBD1|TRBJ1-6|NA|TRBV28
TGTGCCAGCAGCCTGGACAGGCGGAATTCACCCCTCCACTTT
CASSLDRRNSPLHF
>TRBD1|TRBJ2-1|NA|TRBV6-1
TGTGCCAGCAGAGCCGGGACAGGGGGCTTATATGAGCAGTTCTTC
CASRAGTGGLYEQFF
>NA|TRBJ2-3|NA|TRBV9
TGTGCCAGCAGCGTAGACTTAGATACGCAGTATTTT
CASSVDLDTQYF
>NA|TRBJ2-1|few|TRBV21-1
TGTGCCAGCAGCGAAGGGGCCCGGGACAGGGTTTACGATGAGCAGTTCTTC
CASSEGARDRVYDEQFF
>NA|TRBJ2-5|few|TRBV13
TGTGCCAGCAGCTTAGGCTGGGACTCGAGTTTGGGGGGTCAAGAGACCCAGTACTTC
CASSLGWDSSLGGQETQYF
>NA|TRBJ1-6|NA|TRBV5-4
TGTGCCAGCAGTCAACAGGGCTATAATTCACCCCTCCACTTT
CASSQQGYNSPLHF
>TRBD1|TRBJ1-3|NA|TRBV6-1
TGTGCCAGCAGACAGGGGTCCGGAAACACCATATATTTT
CASRQGSGNTIYF
>NA|TRBJ2-7|NA|TRBV7-9
TGTGCCAGCAGCTTAGACCCTCTGACTAGCGAGCAGTACTTC
CASSLDPLTSEQYF
>NA|TRBJ2-3|NA|TRBV29-1
TGCAGCGTTGAAGATGTGTGGGAGACAGATACGCAGTATTTT
CSVEDVWETDTQYF
>NA|TRBJ2-1|NA|TRBV5-5
TGTGCCAGCAGCTTGGATGGCCCCTACAATGAGCAGTTCTTC
CASSLDGPYNEQFF
>NA|TRBJ1-1|NA|TRBV29-1
TGCAGCGTTGTCGGGACATTGAACACTGAAGCTTTCTTT
CSVVGTLNTEAFF
>TRBD1|TRBJ2-7|NA|TRBV7-2
TGTGCCAGCAGCCAGGGGACAGGGGCCTACGAGCAGTACTTC
CASSQGTGAYEQYF
>TRBD1|TRBJ1-3|NA|TRBV5-1
TGCGCCAGCAGCTCCCAGACAGGGTGGGGAAACACCATATATTTT
CASSSQTGWGNTIYF
>NA|TRBJ1-2|NA|TRBV28
TGTGCCAGCAGTCCGTACACCTCTTTGGGCTACACCTTC
CASSPYTSLGYTF
>TRBD2|TRBJ2-3|NA|TRBV4-1
TGCGCCAGCAGCCAAGGAATAGCGGGGGTAGATACGCAGTATTTT
CASSQGIAGVDTQYF
>NA|TRBJ2-4|NA|TRBV7-2
TGTGCCAGCAGCCCTGACAGGGCCAAAAACATTCAGTACTTC
CASSPDRAKNIQYF
>NA|TRBJ2-2|NA|TRBV19
TGTGCCAGTAGTATGGGCCGCGGGGTATCCGGGGAGCTGTTTTTT
CASSMGRGVSGELFF
>NA|TRBJ2-3|NA|TRBV5-1
TGCGCCAGCAGCTCCCCCGAGGAGGAGAAAGATACGCAGTATTTT
CASSSPEEEKDTQYF
>NA|TRBJ2-7|NA|TRBV19
TGTGCCAGTAGTTCGACTGTATCCTACGAGCAGTACTTC
CASSSTVSYEQYF
>NA|TRBJ2-1|once|TRBV10-3
TGTGCCATCAGCTGGGAGGGGGGCACCTACAATGAGCAGTTCTTC
CAISWEGGTYNEQFF
>NA|TRBJ1-1|NA|TRBV9
TGTGCCAGCAGCGTAGTGCGGGAAGAAGAAGCTTTCTTT
CASSVVREEEAFF
>NA|TRBJ1-1|NA|TRBV28
TGTGCCAGCAGTTTACCAGGCTCCAACACTGAAGCTTTCTTT
CASSLPGSNTEAFF
>NA|TRBJ2-7|NA|TRBV4-1
TGCGCCAGCAGCCAAGTCGGGGGTCTGGAGCAGTACTTC
CASSQVGGLEQYF
>NA|TRBJ2-7|once|TRBV4-3
TGCGCCAGCAGCCAAGTCGTGGCAGGCTCCTACGAGCAGTACTTC
CASSQVVAGSYEQYF
>NA|TRBJ1-2|NA|TRBV28
TGTGCCAGTATGGTCGGGGTTCGTGGTGGCTACACCTTC
CASMVGVRGGYTF
>TRBD2|TRBJ2-1|NA|TRBV28
TGTGCCAGCAGCCCATCTCACAACGAGGGACTAGCGCGTATCAATGAGCAGTTCTTC
CASSPSHNEGLARINEQFF
>NA|TRBJ1-2|once|TRBV11-2
TGTGCCAGCAGCTCCCTAATTACTACAGGGTCTGGCTACACCTTC
CASSSLITTGSGYTF
>NA|TRBJ1-5|NA|TRBV10-2
TGCGCCAGCAGTGGTTACGGGGGGGAGCGGAATCAGCCCCAGCATTTT
CASSGYGGERNQPQHF
>NA|TRBJ2-4|NA|TRBV7-2
TGTGCCAGCAGCCCCCCCCCTTCTACGGGTGCCAAAAACATTCAGTACTTC
CASSPPPSTGAKNIQYF
>NA|TRBJ2-7|NA|TRBV27
TGTGCCAGCAGTTCGCTCAGGGATGGTAACTACGAGCAGTACTTC
CASSSLRDGNYEQYF
>TRBD1|TRBJ2-1|NA|TRBV28
TGTGCCAGCAGTGGCTCCGGGACAGCCTTCTACAATGAGCAGTTCTTC
CASSGSGTAFYNEQFF
>NA|TRBJ1-1|NA|TRBV29-1
TGCAGCGTTGAGAGCCCAGCACAGCCGAACACTGAAGCTTTCTTT
CSVESPAQPNTEAFF
>NA|TRBJ1-4|NA|TRBV28
TGTGCCAGCAGCCGGGGACACCCTGCAACTAATGAAAAACTGTTTTTT
CASSRGHPATNEKLFF
>TRBD2|TRBJ2-7|once|TRBV7-8
TGTGCCAGCAGCCCCCGACGAAGCGGGACGAGCTCCTACGAGCAGTACTTC
CASSPRRSGTSSYEQYF
>NA|TRBJ1-3|NA|TRBV19
TGTGCCAGTTCGACAACCTCTGGAAACACCATATATTTT
CASSTTSGNTIYF
>NA|TRBJ2-3|NA|TRBV4-3
TGCGCCAGCAGCCAAGATGTTCGGACAGATACGCAGTATTTT
CASSQDVRTDTQYF
>NA|TRBJ1-2|NA|TRBV7-2
TGTGCCAGCAGCCCTGGGGAGGGGCGACCACCTAACTATGGCTACACCTTC
CASSPGEGRPPNYGYTF